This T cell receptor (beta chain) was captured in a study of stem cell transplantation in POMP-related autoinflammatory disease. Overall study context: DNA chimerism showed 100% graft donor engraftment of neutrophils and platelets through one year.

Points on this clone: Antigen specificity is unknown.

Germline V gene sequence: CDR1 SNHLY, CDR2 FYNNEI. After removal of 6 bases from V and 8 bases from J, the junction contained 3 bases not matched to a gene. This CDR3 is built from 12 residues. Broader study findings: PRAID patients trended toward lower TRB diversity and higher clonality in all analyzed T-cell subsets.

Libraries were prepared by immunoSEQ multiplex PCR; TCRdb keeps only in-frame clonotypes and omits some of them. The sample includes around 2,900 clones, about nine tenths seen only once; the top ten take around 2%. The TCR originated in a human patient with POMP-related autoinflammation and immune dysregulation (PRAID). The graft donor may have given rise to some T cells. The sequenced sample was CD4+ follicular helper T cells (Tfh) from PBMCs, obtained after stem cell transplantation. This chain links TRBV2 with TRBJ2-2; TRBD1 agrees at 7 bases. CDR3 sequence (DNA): TGTGCCAGCAGACACAGGGGAGGGGAGCTGTTTTTT. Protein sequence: CASRHRGGELFF.